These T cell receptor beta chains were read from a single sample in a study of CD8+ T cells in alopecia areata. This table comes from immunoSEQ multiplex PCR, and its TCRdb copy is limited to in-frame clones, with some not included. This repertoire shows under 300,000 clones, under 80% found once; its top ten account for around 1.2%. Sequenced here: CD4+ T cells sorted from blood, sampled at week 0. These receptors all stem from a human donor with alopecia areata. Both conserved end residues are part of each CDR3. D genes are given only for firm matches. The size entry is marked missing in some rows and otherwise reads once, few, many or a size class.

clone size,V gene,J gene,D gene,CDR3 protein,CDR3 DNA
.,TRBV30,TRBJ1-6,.,CAWSESSYNSPLHF,TGTGCCTGGAGTGAGAGCTCCTATAATTCACCCCTCCACTTT
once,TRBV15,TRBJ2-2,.,CATSRDRQRGGELFF,TGTGCCACCAGCAGAGATCGACAGCGCGGCGGGGAGCTGTTTTTT
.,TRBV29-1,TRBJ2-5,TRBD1,CSVDRGRETQYF,TGCAGCGTGGACAGGGGGAGGGAGACCCAGTACTTC
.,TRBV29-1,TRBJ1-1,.,CSGSGLGTEAFF,TGCAGCGGTTCGGGGTTGGGCACTGAAGCTTTCTTT
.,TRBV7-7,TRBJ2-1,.,CASSLGGGLYNEQFF,TGTGCTAGCAGCTTAGGCGGGGGCCTTTACAATGAGCAGTTCTTC
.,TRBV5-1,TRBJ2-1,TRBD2,CASSLGLAYNEQFF,TGCGCCAGCAGCCTGGGACTAGCGTACAATGAGCAGTTCTTC
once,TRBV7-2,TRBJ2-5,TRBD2,CASSRTSGVGIETQYF,TGTGCCAGCAGCAGGACTAGCGGGGTAGGGATAGAGACCCAGTACTTC
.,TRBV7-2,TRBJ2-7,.,CASSYPGEQYF,TGTGCCAGCAGCTACCCTGGGGAGCAGTACTTC
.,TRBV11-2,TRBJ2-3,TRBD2,CASSRPGGDTQYF,TGTGCCAGCAGCCGGCCGGGGGGAGATACGCAGTATTTT
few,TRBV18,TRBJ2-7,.,CASSPQGHEQYF,TGTGCCAGCTCACCTCAGGGACACGAGCAGTACTTC
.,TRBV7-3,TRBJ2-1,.,CASSLLGGSYNEQFF,TGTGCCAGCAGCTTATTGGGGGGATCCTACAATGAGCAGTTCTTC
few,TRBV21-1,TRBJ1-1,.,CASSKRRGQNTEAFF,TGTGCCAGCAGCAAACGCAGGGGGCAAAACACTGAAGCTTTCTTT
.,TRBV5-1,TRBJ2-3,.,CASRRGGSTDTQYF,TGCGCCAGCAGGCGGGGCGGCAGCACAGATACGCAGTATTTT
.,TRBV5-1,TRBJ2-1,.,CASSLQGIVEQFF,TGCGCCAGCAGCTTACAGGGCATCGTTGAGCAGTTCTTC
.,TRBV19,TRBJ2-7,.,CASSTNAGPAYEQYF,TGTGCCAGTAGTACTAATGCCGGGCCAGCCTACGAGCAGTACTTC
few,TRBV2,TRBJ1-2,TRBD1,CASSGAGDRAVGYTF,TGTGCCAGCAGTGGCGCTGGGGACAGGGCTGTAGGCTACACCTTC
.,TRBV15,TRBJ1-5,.,CATSRALRGDQPQHF,TGTGCCACCAGCAGAGCCCTTCGGGGGGATCAGCCCCAGCATTTT
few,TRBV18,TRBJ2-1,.,CASSPTGVNEQFF,TGTGCCAGCTCACCAACGGGGGTTAATGAGCAGTTCTTC
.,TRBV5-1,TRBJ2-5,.,CASSLSRTAYQETQYF,TGCGCCAGCAGCTTAAGCCGGACAGCGTACCAAGAGACCCAGTACTTC
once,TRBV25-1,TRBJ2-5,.,CASSDQLVGETQYF,TGTGCCAGCAGTGACCAGTTGGTGGGGGAGACCCAGTACTTC
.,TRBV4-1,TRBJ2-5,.,CASSQEAAGETQYF,TGCGCCAGCAGCCAAGAGGCGGCTGGGGAGACCCAGTACTTC
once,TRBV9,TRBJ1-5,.,CASSAHEDQPQHF,TGTGCCAGCAGCGCCCACGAGGATCAGCCCCAGCATTTT
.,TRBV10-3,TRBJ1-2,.,CAISEGPGDYGYTF,TGTGCCATCAGTGAAGGCCCTGGGGACTATGGCTACACCTTC
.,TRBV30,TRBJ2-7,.,CAWGGTYEQYF,TGTGCCTGGGGGGGAACCTACGAGCAGTACTTC
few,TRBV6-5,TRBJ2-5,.,CASFWEGTQYF,TGTGCCAGTTTCTGGGAAGGGACCCAGTACTTC
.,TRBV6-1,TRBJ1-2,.,CASGLQAVGYGYTF,TGTGCCAGCGGTTTGCAGGCCGTAGGCTATGGCTACACCTTC
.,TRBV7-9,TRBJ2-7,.,CASSLGRGGFEQYF,TGTGCCAGCAGCTTAGGCCGAGGGGGATTCGAGCAGTACTTC
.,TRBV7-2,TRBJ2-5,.,CASSTRAQETQYF,TGTGCCAGCAGCACCAGGGCCCAAGAGACCCAGTACTTC
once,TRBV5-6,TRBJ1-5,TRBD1,CASSSGTGGGNQPQHF,TGTGCCAGCAGCTCCGGGACAGGGGGCGGCAATCAGCCCCAGCATTTT
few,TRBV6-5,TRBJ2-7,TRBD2,CASSYSGLAGEQYF,TGTGCCAGCAGTTACTCCGGACTAGCTGGCGAGCAGTACTTC
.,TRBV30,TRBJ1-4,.,CAWSPNEKLFF,TGTGCCTGGAGTCCAAATGAAAAACTGTTTTTT
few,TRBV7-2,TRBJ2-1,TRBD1,CASSLVTGVEQFF,TGTGCCAGCAGCTTAGTGACAGGGGTCGAGCAGTTCTTC
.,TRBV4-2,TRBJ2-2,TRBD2,CASSQGTSGGRTGELFF,TGTGCCAGCAGCCAAGGGACTAGCGGGGGTCGGACCGGGGAGCTGTTTTTT
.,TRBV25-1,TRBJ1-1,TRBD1,CASSTRTGASGAFF,TGTGCCAGCAGTACTAGGACAGGAGCTTCGGGAGCTTTCTTT
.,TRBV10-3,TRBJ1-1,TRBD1,CAIRGTGENTEAFF,TGTGCCATCAGAGGGACAGGGGAAAACACTGAAGCTTTCTTT
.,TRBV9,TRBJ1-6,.,CASSVTGLNSPLHF,TGTGCCAGCAGCGTAACAGGGTTAAATTCACCCCTCCACTTT
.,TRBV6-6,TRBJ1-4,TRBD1,CASSPAVGTGNEKLFF,TGTGCCAGCAGTCCCGCGGTGGGGACAGGGAATGAAAAACTGTTTTTT
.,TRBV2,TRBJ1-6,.,CASSAGTYNSPLHF,TGTGCCAGCAGTGCGGGGACATATAATTCACCCCTCCACTTT
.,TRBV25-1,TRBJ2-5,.,CASSEVGEAETQYF,TGTGCCAGCAGTGAGGTAGGAGAGGCCGAGACCCAGTACTTC
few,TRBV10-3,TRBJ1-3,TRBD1,CATGTGALSLSGNTIYF,TGTGCCACCGGGACAGGGGCCCTTTCACTCTCTGGAAACACCATATATTTT
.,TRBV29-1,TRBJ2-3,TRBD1,CSVDGQGETDTQYF,TGCAGCGTCGACGGACAGGGGGAAACAGATACGCAGTATTTT
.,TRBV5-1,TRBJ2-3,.,CASSLQGRADTQYF,TGCGCCAGCAGCTTACAGGGACGCGCAGATACGCAGTATTTT
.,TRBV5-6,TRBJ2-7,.,CASSLVDSYEQYF,TGTGCCAGCAGCTTGGTTGACAGCTACGAGCAGTACTTC